Below are 2 T cell receptor beta chains sequenced from a single sample in a study of beta chain features in type 1 diabetes. Reverse transcription of all isolated RNA meant that expressed TCRB transcripts were sequenced. TCRdb's table, derived via immunoSEQ multiplex PCR, lists solely in-frame clones and lacks some. The table includes fewer than 650,000 clones, less than 20% detected once. Sample: naive CD4+ T cells from blood. These TCRs come from a young man in good health.

V usage is TRBV4-2 and J usage is TRBJ2-5; 10 positions match TRBD1. CDR1 and CDR2 from the germline V gene are LGHNA and YNFKEQ. This CDR3 comprises 16 residues. With 4 bases clipped from V and 5 bases from J, the junction kept 10 bases outside the gene matches. The CDR3 is CASSLGDRGPGETQYF. The CDR3 region has the DNA TGTGCCAGCAGCCTCGGGGACAGGGGACCTGGCGAGACCCAGTACTTC.

This clone occurred a few times. The gene calls are TRBV28 and TRBJ2-5, with TRBD1 matching 8 bases. The V and J ends lost 5 bases and 7 bases, in that order; junction bases with no gene match: 18. CDR3 length equals 17 residues. CDR1 is MDHEN and CDR2 is SYDVKM in the germline V gene. The CDR3: CASSPLARTGKAGTQYF. As DNA, the CDR3 is TGTGCCAGCAGTCCACTCGCCCGGACAGGGAAGGCGGGGACCCAGTACTTC. Full variable domain (outside the CDR3, taken from reference TRBV28 and TRBJ2-5): DVKVTQSSRYLVKRTGEKVFLECVQDMDHENMFWYRQDPGLGLRLIYFSYDVKMKEKGDIPEGYSVSREKKERFSLILESASTNQTSMYLCASSPLARTGKAGTQYFGPGTRLLVL.